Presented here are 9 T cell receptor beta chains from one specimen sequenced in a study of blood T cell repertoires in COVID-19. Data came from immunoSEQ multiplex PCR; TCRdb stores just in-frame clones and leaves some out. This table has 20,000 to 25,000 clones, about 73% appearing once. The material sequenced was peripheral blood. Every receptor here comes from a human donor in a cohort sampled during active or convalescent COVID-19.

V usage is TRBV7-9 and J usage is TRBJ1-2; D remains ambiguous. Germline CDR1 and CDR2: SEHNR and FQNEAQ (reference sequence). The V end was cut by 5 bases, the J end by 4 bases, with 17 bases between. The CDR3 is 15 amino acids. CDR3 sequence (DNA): TGTGCCAGCAGCCGTTTACGGAGGGTCTTCTATGGCTACACCTTC. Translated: CASSRLRRVFYGYTF.

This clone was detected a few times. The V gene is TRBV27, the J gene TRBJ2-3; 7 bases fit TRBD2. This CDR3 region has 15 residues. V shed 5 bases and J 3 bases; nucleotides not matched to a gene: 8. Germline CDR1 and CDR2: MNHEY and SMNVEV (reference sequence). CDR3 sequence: CASSIETAGTDTQYF. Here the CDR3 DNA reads TGTGCCAGCAGTATTGAGACAGCGGGGACAGATACGCAGTATTTT.

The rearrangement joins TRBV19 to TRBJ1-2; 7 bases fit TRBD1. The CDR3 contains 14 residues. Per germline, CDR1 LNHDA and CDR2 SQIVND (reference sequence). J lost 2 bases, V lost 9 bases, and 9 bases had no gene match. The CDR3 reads CASRGAGGNYGYTF. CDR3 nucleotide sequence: TGTGCCAGCCGCGGGGCAGGGGGAAACTATGGCTACACCTTC.

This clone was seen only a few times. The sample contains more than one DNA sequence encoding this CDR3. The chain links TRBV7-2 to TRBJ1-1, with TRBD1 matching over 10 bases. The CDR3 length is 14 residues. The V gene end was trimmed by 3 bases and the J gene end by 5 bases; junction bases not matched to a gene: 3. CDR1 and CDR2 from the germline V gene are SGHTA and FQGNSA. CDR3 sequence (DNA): TGTGCCAGCAGCTTGGGACAGGGGTCGACTGAAGCTTTCTTT. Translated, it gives CASSLGQGSTEAFF. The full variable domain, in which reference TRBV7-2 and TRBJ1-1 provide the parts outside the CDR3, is GAGVSQSPSNKVTEKGKDVELRCDPISGHTALYWYRQSLGQGLEFLIYFQGNSAPDKSGLPSDRFSAERTGGSVSTLTIQRTQQEDSAVYLCASSLGQGSTEAFFGQGTRLTVV.

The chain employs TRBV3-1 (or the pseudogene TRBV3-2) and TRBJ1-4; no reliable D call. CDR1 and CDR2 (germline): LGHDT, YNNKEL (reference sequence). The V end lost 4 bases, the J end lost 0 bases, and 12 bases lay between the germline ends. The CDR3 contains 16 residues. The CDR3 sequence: CASSPWEVATNEKLFF. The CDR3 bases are TGTGCCAGCAGCCCCTGGGAGGTTGCAACTAATGAAAAACTGTTTTTT.

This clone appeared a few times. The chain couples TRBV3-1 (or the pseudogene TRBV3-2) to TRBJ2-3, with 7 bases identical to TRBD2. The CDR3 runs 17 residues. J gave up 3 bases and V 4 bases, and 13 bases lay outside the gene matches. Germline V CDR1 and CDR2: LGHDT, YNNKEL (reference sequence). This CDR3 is CASSPSRASGKTDTQYF. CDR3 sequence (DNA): TGTGCCAGCAGCCCTTCTAGGGCAAGCGGGAAAACAGATACGCAGTATTTT.

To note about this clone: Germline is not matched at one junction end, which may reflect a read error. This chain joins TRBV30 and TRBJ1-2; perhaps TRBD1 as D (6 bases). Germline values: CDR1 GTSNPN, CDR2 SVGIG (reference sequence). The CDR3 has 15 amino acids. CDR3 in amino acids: CAWTSIGGRGYDYTF. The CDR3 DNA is TGTGCCTGGACTTCAATTGGGGGGAGGGGGTATGACTACACCTTC.

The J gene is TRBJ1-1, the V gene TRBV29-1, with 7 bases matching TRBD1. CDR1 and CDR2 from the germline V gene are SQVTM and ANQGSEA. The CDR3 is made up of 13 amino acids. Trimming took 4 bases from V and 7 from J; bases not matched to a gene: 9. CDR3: CSVGYRGYSEAFF. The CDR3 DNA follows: TGCAGCGTTGGGTACAGGGGATATAGTGAAGCTTTCTTT.

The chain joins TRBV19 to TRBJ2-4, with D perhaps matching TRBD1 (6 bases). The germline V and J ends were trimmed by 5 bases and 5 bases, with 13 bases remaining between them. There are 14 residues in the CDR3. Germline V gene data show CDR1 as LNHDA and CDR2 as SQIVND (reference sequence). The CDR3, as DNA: TGTGCCAGTAGTTCGCAGGGACACCAAAACATTCAGTACTTC. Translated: CASSSQGHQNIQYF.